This T cell receptor (beta chain) was captured by sequencing in a study of blood T cell repertoires in COVID-19 (dated by TCRdb to 2018 to 2021). In the study overall: Samples from collaborators originated in the United States, Italy and Spain and spanned both the acute and convalescent phases of COVID-19. Where available, HLA class I and class II types were taken from metadata supplied by the sample provider and were not determined by assay-based typing. The repertoires were released in a freely available public database meant as a resource for research on the immune response to SARS-CoV-2. The material from the prospective study consisted of cDNA or gDNA derived from T cells, B-cell-depleted T cells, or PBMCs. Samples came from the ongoing ImmuneRACE study (first 160 participants) plus 1,254 subjects from 6 global collaborators. Deeply sampled blood TCRbeta repertoires from subjects exposed to, actively infected with, or recovered from COVID-19 were included in the dataset. The sample metadata nearly always contained a de-identified subject ID, COVID-19 status, age in years and sex. Points the paper makes about the study in general: How much clinical and demographic metadata was included differed by source and by participant, and the metadata was provided uncurated.

The collaborating institutions used their own protocols to collect whole blood in K2EDTA tubes. For TCRbeta analysis, collaborator samples were shipped as frozen whole blood, as isolated PBMCs, or as DNA extracted from either sample type. The immunoSEQ Assay, a bias-controlled multiplex PCR, was used to amplify TCRbeta CDR3 regions from genomic DNA. Processing in the source paper ran as follows. The number of nucleated cells in each sample was estimated from the amplification of reference gene primers within the assay. To quantify the absolute abundance of each unique TCRbeta CDR3 rearrangement, sequence reads were collapsed and filtered. For each sample, productive Simpson clonality was calculated as the square root of Simpson's diversity index across productive rearrangements. As stored in TCRdb, this immuneACCESS dataset retains in-frame rearrangements with V and J assigned. A fraction of the clones does not appear; measured against another copy, unresolved V genes explain less than half of the discrepancy, and the remainder lacks a known reason. V, J and clone size are taken as reported in that table, and D and trimming were inferred from the DNA itself. The sample records about 69,000 clones, 85% of which are singletons. Under 3% of the sample comes from the top ten.

Regarding this clone: Its binding antigen is unknown. There are no base qualities to consult, and no much larger clone falls within one base.

The germline V gene specifies MNHEY as CDR1 and SVGEGT as CDR2. Trimming at the junction amounts to 4 bases on V and 9 bases on J, and the germline ends lie 15 bases apart. The CDR3 measures 14 amino acids from cysteine to phenylalanine. The only DNA kept is the CDR3, 42 bases in frame from the first base. The material sequenced was peripheral blood. The chain couples TRBV6-2 or TRBV6-3 to TRBJ2-2, with the D segment identity uncertain. This TCR derives from an elderly man with acute or convalescent COVID-19. Here is the DNA: TGTGCCAGCAGTTTAGCACCCTTTGACCGGGAGCTGTTTTTT. Its protein reads: CASSLAPFDRELFF.